This paragraph covers one T cell receptor beta chain sequence. V dropped 1 base and J dropped 2 bases, with 12 bases sitting between them. This CDR3 spans 15 amino acids. Looked up from germline, CDR1 is MGHRA and CDR2 is YSYEKL. The data belong to a study of CD8 T cells in Susac syndrome. RNA totalling roughly 0.45 to 1 ug underwent reverse transcription with random hexamers. TCRdb re-called the immunoSEQ multiplex PCR reads through MiXCR, storing one row per CDR3 protein. The table has approximately 220,000 distinct CDR3 sequences, 92% seen once. This chain uses TRBV4-1 with TRBJ2-7; unclear D gene. The origin of this receptor is a human donor with multiple sclerosis. Sequencing was performed on CD8+ T cells from PBMCs. CDR3 sequence reads: CASSQASSLPYEQYF. For the CDR3, the DNA is TGCGCCAGCAGCCAAGCGAGCAGTCTCCCCTACGAGCAGTACTTC.